One sample yielded the 9 T cell receptor beta chains listed below, sequenced in a study of post-analysis software for immune sequencing data. TCR beta cDNA libraries had unique molecular identifiers. TCRdb ran MiXCR on the PCR reads and lists one entry per CDR3 protein. The sample lists approximately 690,000 distinct CDR3 sequences, around 60% seen once, with over 9% in the top ten. Study findings and constraints: Compared with controls, patients had more of about five TRBV segments, including TRBV5-6, TRBV5-1 and TRBV20-1.

Their specific antigens are unknown. The sample was blood. All receptors come from a girl under 10 years old with multiple sclerosis.

The V gene is TRBV6-6, the J gene TRBJ1-6, with D hard to call. The germline V and J ends were trimmed by 4 bases and 10 bases, with 11 bases remaining between them. Germline lookup yields CDR1 MNHNY and CDR2 SVGAGI (reference sequence). CDR3 size: 13 residues. The CDR3 coding sequence is TGTGCCAGCAGTTCCTTGATCGGCTCACCCCTCCACTTT. Its translation is CASSSLIGSPLHF.

The chain employs TRBV27 and TRBJ1-2; D is undetermined. The CDR3 has 14 amino acids. V was clipped by 0 bases and J by 2 bases, with 7 bases between them. CDR1 MNHEY and CDR2 SMNVEV come from the germline V gene (reference sequence). CDR3 DNA: TGTGCCAGCAGTTTATCGTCCCAGAACTATGGCTACACCTTC. Amino acids: CASSLSSQNYGYTF.

The chain has TRBV25-1 and TRBJ2-4; D is unclear. This CDR3 is 13 amino acids long. Germline CDR1 is MGHDK and CDR2 is SYGVNS. V lost 2 bases and J lost 8, with 10 bases in between. CDR3 sequence (DNA): TGTGCCAGCAGTGAAGCCCCCATGGACATTCAGTACTTC. This encodes CASSEAPMDIQYF.

Comment on this clonotype: Mismatch with germline at one junction end may stem from a read error. V usage is TRBV5-1 and J usage is TRBJ2-1, with 13 bases identical to TRBD2. CDR3 length equals 16 residues. Germline assignment: CDR1 SGHRS and CDR2 YFSETQ. The CDR3 nucleotides are TGCGCCGGCAGCTCACCGGGACTAGCGGGAAGCAATGAGCAGTTCTTC. It yields the protein CAGSSPGLAGSNEQFF.

About this clonotype itself: The junction departs from germline at one end; a sequencing error may be responsible. The rearrangement joins TRBV6-1 to TRBJ2-7, with D hard to call. The CDR3 has 13 residues. Germline CDR1 is MNHNS and CDR2 is SASEGT. For the CDR3, the DNA is TGTGCCAACAGTCCGACGGCGTTTGGGGAGCAGTACTTC. Its protein is CANSPTAFGEQYF.

The chain links TRBV27 to TRBJ2-7; D is unresolved. Germline assignment: CDR1 MNHEY and CDR2 SMNVEV (reference sequence). This CDR3 contains 15 residues. The V and J ends lost 0 bases and 1 base respectively, with 10 bases between them. CDR3 sequence (DNA): TGTGCCAGCAGTTTATCATTACAGACTTCCTACGAGCAGTACTTC. This codes for CASSLSLQTSYEQYF.

The chain joins TRBV7-9 to TRBJ2-6, with 7 positions matching TRBD1. The CDR3 is 18 residues long. Looked up from germline, CDR1 is SEHNR and CDR2 is FQNEAQ (reference sequence). J gave up 0 bases and V 2 bases, and 7 bases lay outside the gene matches. DNA of the CDR3: TGTGCCAGCAGCTTATTGACAGGGACCATCTCTGGGGCCAACGTCCTGACTTTC. It encodes CASSLLTGTISGANVLTF. Filled out from reference TRBV7-9 and TRBJ2-6, the complete variable domain reads DTGVSQNPRHKITKRGQNVTFRCDPISEHNRLYWYRQTLGQGPEFLTYFQNEAQLEKSRLLSDRFSAERPKGSFSTLEIQRTEQGDSAMYLCASSLLTGTISGANVLTFGAGSRLTVL.

This clonotype was seen a handful of times. The chain is built from TRBV5-5 and TRBJ2-7, with 7 bases matching TRBD1. The CDR3 extends over 12 amino acids. Trimming at V came to 2 bases and at J to 6 bases, leaving 2 bases not matched to a gene. CDR1 is SGHKS and CDR2 is YYEKEE in the germline V gene (reference sequence). CDR3 nucleotide sequence: TGTGCCAGCAGCTTTACAGGGGTCGAGCAGTACTTC. This codes for CASSFTGVEQYF. The whole variable domain, filled in from reference TRBV5-5 and TRBJ2-7, reads DAGVTQSPTHLIKTRGQQVTLRCSPISGHKSVSWYQQVLGQGPQFIFQYYEKEERGRGNFPDRFSARQFPNYSSELNVNALLLGDSALYLCASSFTGVEQYFGPGTRLTVT.

J is TRBJ2-5 and V is TRBV14; TRBD1 agrees at 8 bases. The last part of the DNA fits TRBJ2-7 better; the J call may be wrong. This CDR3 contains 14 residues. Germline CDR1 reads SGHDN; CDR2 reads FVKESK. The CDR3 coding sequence is TGTGCCAGCAGCCGAAGACAGGGGATAAACGAGCAGTACTTC. This encodes CASSRRQGINEQYF.